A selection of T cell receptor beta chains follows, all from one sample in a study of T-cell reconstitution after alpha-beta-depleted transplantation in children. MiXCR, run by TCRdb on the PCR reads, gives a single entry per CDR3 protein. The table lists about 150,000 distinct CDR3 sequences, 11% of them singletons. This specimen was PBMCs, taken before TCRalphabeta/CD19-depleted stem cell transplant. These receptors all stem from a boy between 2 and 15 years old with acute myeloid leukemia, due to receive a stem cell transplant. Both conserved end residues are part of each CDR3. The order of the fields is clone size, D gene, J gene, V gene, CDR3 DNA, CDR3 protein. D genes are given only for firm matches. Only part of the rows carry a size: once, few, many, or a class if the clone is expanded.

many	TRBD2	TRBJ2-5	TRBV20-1	TGCAGTGCTAGGGACGGGACTAGCGGGGGCAGGTACCAAGAGACCCAGTACTTC	CSARDGTSGGRYQETQYF
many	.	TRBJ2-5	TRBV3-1	TGTGCCAGCAGCTCTAGCATGGTGGGCGAGACCCAGTACTTC	CASSSSMVGETQYF
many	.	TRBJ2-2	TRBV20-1	TGCAGTGCTAGAGATCTCTCCGGGGAGCTGTTTTTT	CSARDLSGELFF
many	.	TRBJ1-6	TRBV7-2	TGTGCCAGCAGCCCCTCCCGACCGGGCGATTCACCCCTCCACTTT	CASSPSRPGDSPLHF
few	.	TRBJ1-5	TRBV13	TGTGCCAGCAGCTTATCAGATCAGCCCCAGCATTTT	CASSLSDQPQHF
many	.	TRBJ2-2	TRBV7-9	TGTGCCAGCAGCCACCAGGCCCCGAACACCGGGGAGCTGTTTTTT	CASSHQAPNTGELFF
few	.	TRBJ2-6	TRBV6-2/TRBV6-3	TGTGCCAGCAGCGCGTCCCCCGCCTTAGCCGGGGCCAACGTCCTGACTTTC	CASSASPALAGANVLTF
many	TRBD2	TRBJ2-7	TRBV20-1	TGCAGTGCTACACGTAAGACTAGCGGCTACGAGCAGTACTTC	CSATRKTSGYEQYF
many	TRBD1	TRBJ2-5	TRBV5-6	TGTGCCAGCAGCCAAGACAGGGGAGGGACCCAGTACTTC	CASSQDRGGTQYF
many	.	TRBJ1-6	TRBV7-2	TGTGCCAGCTCCTTCTTCGGTTCACCCCTCCACTTT	CASSFFGSPLHF
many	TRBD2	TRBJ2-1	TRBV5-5	TGTGCCAGCAGCCTTAGCGGGTTAAGCTCCTACAATGAGCAGTTCTTC	CASSLSGLSSYNEQFF
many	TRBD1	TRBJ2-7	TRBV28	TGTGCCAGCACCCCTACCGGGACAGGGGTCGAGCAGTACTTC	CASTPTGTGVEQYF
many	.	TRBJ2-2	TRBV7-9	TGTGCCAGCAGCACTACGGGTAACACCGGGGAGCTGTTTTTT	CASSTTGNTGELFF
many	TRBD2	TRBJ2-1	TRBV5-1	TGCGCCAGCAGCTTGGGACGCGGGAGCTCCTACAATGAGCAGTTCTTC	CASSLGRGSSYNEQFF
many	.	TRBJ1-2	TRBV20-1	TGCAGTACGCGAGTGGAGACAGCTAGATGGTATGGCTACACCTTC	CSTRVETARWYGYTF
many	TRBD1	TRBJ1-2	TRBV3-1	TGTGCCAGCAGCCAATCCAGGACAGGGCCGCACGGCTACACCTTC	CASSQSRTGPHGYTF
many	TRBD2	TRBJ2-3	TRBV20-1	TGCAGTGCTACCGGGACTACGTCAGATACGCAGTATTTT	CSATGTTSDTQYF
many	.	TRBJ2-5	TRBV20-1	TGCAGTGCTAGAGATATCCGGGGACCTCAGGAGACCCAGTACTTC	CSARDIRGPQETQYF
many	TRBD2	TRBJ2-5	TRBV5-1	TGCGCCAGCAGCTTGGATCCTAGCGGGGGGGCCCTTGAGACCCAGTACTTC	CASSLDPSGGALETQYF
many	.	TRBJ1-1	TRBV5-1	TGCGCCAGCAGCTTGCGGCAGCTGAACACTGAAGCTTTCTTT	CASSLRQLNTEAFF
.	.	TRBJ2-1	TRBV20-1	TGCAGGGCTGGGACTGGAGAACGAGAGTTCTTC	CRAGTGEREFF
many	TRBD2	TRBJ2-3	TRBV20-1	TGCACCGCTCTAGCGGCGGATTCCACAGATACGCAGTATTTT	CTALAADSTDTQYF